These 2 T cell receptor beta chains came from one sample sequenced in a study of blood T cell repertoires in COVID-19. Repertoires were generated with immunoSEQ multiplex PCR, while TCRdb's copy carries only in-frame clones and drops some. The sample holds 70,000 to 95,000 clones, 85% to 90% seen once. The sequenced material came from peripheral blood. These receptors all stem from a woman older than 75 with acute or convalescent COVID-19.

The chain is built from TRBV19 and TRBJ2-3; the D gene is possibly TRBD2 (6 bases). In germline, CDR1 is LNHDA, CDR2 SQIVND (reference sequence). V was pared by 1 base and J by 6 bases, with 11 bases between. This CDR3 has 14 amino acids. CDR3 in DNA: TGTGCCAGTAGTATAGGAGCAGGGAGGGATACGCAGTATTTT. Amino acid sequence: CASSIGAGRDTQYF.

This clone was seen a single time. The chain employs TRBV18 and TRBJ2-1, with 11 bases that match TRBD2. V lost 4 bases, J lost 7 bases, and 12 bases stayed unmatched. The CDR3 is 17 amino acids. The germline CDR1 and CDR2 sequences are KGHSH and LQKENI. The CDR3 DNA is TGTGCCAGCTCACAGAACTTAGCGGGGGGGCCCTGGAATGAGCAGTTCTTC. Its protein product is CASSQNLAGGPWNEQFF.